The 12 T cell receptor beta chains below come from one sample, sequenced in a study of response to subunit inactivated influenza vaccine. TCRdb re-analysed the RT-PCR reads in MiXCR, keeping a single row per CDR3 protein. Of 650,000 to 800,000 distinct CDR3 sequences listed, more than 11% are singletons. Here the sequenced sample was PBMCs from blood, taken approximately 15 days before vaccination. The receptors come from a man aged 45-65 years who received an inactivated influenza vaccine.

The sample holds a few counts of this clonotype. The V call is TRBV20-1, the J call TRBJ1-1; D unresolved. This CDR3 is built from 16 residues. Trimming took off 6 bases at V and 2 bases at J, with 22 bases between the two ends. CDR1 and CDR2 (germline): DFQATT, SNEGSKA (reference sequence). The chain's CDR3 is CSATLQFSLENTEAFF. CDR3 bases: TGCAGTGCCACATTACAGTTTTCCTTAGAAAACACTGAAGCTTTCTTT.

The chain uses TRBV7-9 and TRBJ2-5; 7 positions match TRBD2. The CDR3 loop spans 17 amino acids. V trimming: 6 bases; J trimming: 3 bases; junction bases outside the gene matches: 16. CDR1 is SEHNR, CDR2 FQNEAQ, per germline (reference sequence). This chain's CDR3 is CASSLLWRETTEETQYF. In nucleotides, the CDR3 is TGTGCCAGCAGTCTTCTGTGGCGGGAGACCACAGAAGAGACCCAGTACTTC.

A few counts support this clonotype. The rearrangement joins TRBV11-1 to TRBJ2-1; the match to TRBD2 covers 14 bases. In germline, CDR1 is SGHAT, CDR2 FQDESV (reference sequence). Trimming cost V 3 bases and J 9 bases; bases outside gene matches: 13. The CDR3 has 18 residues. Written as DNA, the CDR3 is TGTGCCAGCAGCTTTATCCCTTCGACTAGCGGGAGGGCCAGTGAGCAGTTCTTC. Protein: CASSFIPSTSGRASEQFF.

This clonotype has a handful of counts. The chain recombines TRBV14 with TRBJ2-7, with 9 bases fitting TRBD1. The CDR3 has 15 residues. After removal of 4 bases from V and 5 bases from J, the junction contained 9 bases not matched to a gene. Germline V gene sequence: CDR1 SGHDN, CDR2 FVKESK. The CDR3 sequence: CASSPVGTGRHEQYF. CDR3 DNA sequence: TGTGCCAGCAGCCCTGTCGGGACAGGGAGGCACGAGCAGTACTTC.

This clonotype occurred many times. The chain has TRBV10-3 and TRBJ2-1; 14 nucleotides line up with TRBD2. Germline values: CDR1 ENHRY, CDR2 SYGVKD. Unmatched junction bases numbered 15, after V lost 10 bases and J lost 4 bases. The CDR3 loop spans 18 amino acids. The CDR3: CATSPGLAGVDPYNEQFF. As DNA, the CDR3 is TGTGCCACGAGTCCGGGACTAGCGGGAGTGGACCCATACAATGAGCAGTTCTTC.

This clonotype was seen more than once but under ten times. This sequence joins TRBV29-1 and TRBJ2-3; 10 bases match TRBD2. The J segment lost 1 base and the V segment lost 7 bases, leaving 8 bases of the junction unmatched. The CDR3 contains 15 residues. Germline CDR1 is SQVTM and CDR2 is ANQGSEA. CDR3 nucleotides: TGCAGCGGGACGGAAGCGGGAGGGGGCACAGATACGCAGTATTTT. This gives the protein CSGTEAGGGTDTQYF.

This clonotype has only a few counts. The chain links TRBV4-1 to TRBJ2-6; TRBD2 might be the D (6 bases). Germline CDR1 is MGHRA and CDR2 is YSYEKL. V lost 2 bases, J lost 4 bases, and 15 bases lay in between. The length of the CDR3 is 17 residues. CDR3 in DNA: TGCGCCAGCAGCCAACCATGGGGACTCTCCGGGGCCAACGTCCTGACTTTC. Translated: CASSQPWGLSGANVLTF.

The table lists this clonotype with a few counts. J is TRBJ1-5 and V is TRBV12-3 or TRBV12-4, with D possibly TRBD1 on 6 matching bases. This CDR3 region has 14 residues. Deletions cut 7 bases from V and 1 base from J, with 11 bases between. The CDR3 protein is CASIKQGSNQPQHF. The CDR3 DNA reads as TGTGCCAGCATTAAACAGGGAAGCAATCAGCCCCAGCATTTT.

V usage is TRBV5-5 and J usage is TRBJ2-1; TRBD2 matches at 7 bases. This CDR3 spans 16 amino acids. V shed 6 bases and J 2 bases; nucleotides not matched to a gene: 11. CDR1 and CDR2 from the germline V gene are SGHKS and YYEKEE (reference sequence). CDR3 sequence (DNA): TGTGCCAGCACGCTAGACCCGGGACTACCCTACAATGAGCAGTTCTTC. Translation: CASTLDPGLPYNEQFF.

A few counts support this clonotype. The chain uses TRBV11-1 and TRBJ2-2; TRBD2 matches at 13 bases. In germline, CDR1 is SGHAT, CDR2 FQDESV (reference sequence). The CDR3 sequence is 18 residues long. With 5 bases clipped from V and 0 bases from J, the junction kept 6 bases outside the gene matches. CDR3 sequence: CASSPGLAGTSNTGELFF. The CDR3 DNA sequence: TGTGCCAGCAGCCCGGGACTAGCGGGGACTTCGAACACCGGGGAGCTGTTTTTT.

This clonotype occurred a few times. The rearrangement links TRBV15 to TRBJ2-2, with 8 bases lining up with TRBD1. The CDR3 sequence is 16 residues long. The germline V gene has CDR1 LNHNV and CDR2 YYDKDF (reference sequence). V was clipped by 1 base and J by 4 bases; unmatched bases: 5. CDR3 protein: CATSRVNTGGTGELFF. The CDR3 coding sequence is TGTGCCACCAGCAGAGTAAATACAGGGGGCACCGGGGAGCTGTTTTTT.

The sample holds a few counts of this clonotype. This chain uses TRBV30 with TRBJ2-3; 11 bases map to TRBD2. V lost 5 bases and J lost 1; bases outside the gene matches: 2. Germline V gives CDR1 GTSNPN, CDR2 SVGIG (reference sequence). The length of the CDR3 is 14 residues. The CDR3 spells CAWAGLAGTDTQYF. CDR3 nucleotide sequence: TGTGCCTGGGCGGGACTAGCGGGCACAGATACGCAGTATTTT.